This T cell receptor beta chain was captured by sequencing in a study of identical twins. TCRdb independently ran MiXCR on the 5' RACE reads; one entry per CDR3 protein. The data show about 250,000 distinct CDR3 sequences, more than 13% seen once. The CDR3 extends over 15 amino acids. The germline V and J ends were trimmed by 0 bases and 7 bases, with 16 bases remaining between them. Germline V CDR1 and CDR2: SGHKS, YYEKEE (reference sequence). Ten or more counts support this clonotype. The chain carries TRBV5-5 and TRBJ1-2; TRBD1 might be the D (5 bases). The sequence was collected from a woman aged 18-29 years in good health. Sequencing used memory (CD45RO+) T cells sorted from blood. The CDR3 is CASSLAEGLVGGYTF. The CDR3 bases are TGTGCCAGCAGCTTGGCAGAGGGGTTGGTTGGTGGCTACACCTTC.